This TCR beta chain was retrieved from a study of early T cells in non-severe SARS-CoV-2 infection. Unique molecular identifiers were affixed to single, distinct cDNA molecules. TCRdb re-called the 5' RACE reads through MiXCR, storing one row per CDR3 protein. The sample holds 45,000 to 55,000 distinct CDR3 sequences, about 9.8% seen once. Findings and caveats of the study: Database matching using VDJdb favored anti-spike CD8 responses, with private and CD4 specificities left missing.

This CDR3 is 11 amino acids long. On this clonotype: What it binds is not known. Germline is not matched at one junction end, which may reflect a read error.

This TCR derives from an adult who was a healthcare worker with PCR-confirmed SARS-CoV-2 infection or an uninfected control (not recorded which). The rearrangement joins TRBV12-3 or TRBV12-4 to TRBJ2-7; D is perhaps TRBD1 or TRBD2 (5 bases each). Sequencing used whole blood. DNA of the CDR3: TGTGCCAGCAGTTTCGGGGCCCCGACCCACTTC. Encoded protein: CASSFGAPTHF.